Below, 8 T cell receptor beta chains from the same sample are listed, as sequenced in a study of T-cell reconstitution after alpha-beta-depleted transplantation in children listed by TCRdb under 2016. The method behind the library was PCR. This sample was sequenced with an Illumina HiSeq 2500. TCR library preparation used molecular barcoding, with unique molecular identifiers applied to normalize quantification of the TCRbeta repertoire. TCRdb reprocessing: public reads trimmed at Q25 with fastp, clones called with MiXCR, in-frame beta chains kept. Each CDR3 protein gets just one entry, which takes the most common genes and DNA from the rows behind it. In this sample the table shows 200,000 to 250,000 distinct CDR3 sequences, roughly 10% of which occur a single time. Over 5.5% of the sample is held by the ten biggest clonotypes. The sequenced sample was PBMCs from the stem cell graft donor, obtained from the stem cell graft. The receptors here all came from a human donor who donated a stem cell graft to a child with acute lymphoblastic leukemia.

The CDR3 protein is CSASHRGNQETQYF. The DNA of the CDR3 is TGCAGTGCTAGCCACAGGGGTAACCAAGAGACCCAGTACTTC. The chain recombines TRBV20-1 with TRBJ2-5, with 7 bases aligning to TRBD1. Germline CDR1 is DFQATT and CDR2 is SNEGSKA (reference sequence). CDR3 size: 14 residues. V trimming: 3 bases; J trimming: 0 bases; junction bases outside the gene matches: 4.

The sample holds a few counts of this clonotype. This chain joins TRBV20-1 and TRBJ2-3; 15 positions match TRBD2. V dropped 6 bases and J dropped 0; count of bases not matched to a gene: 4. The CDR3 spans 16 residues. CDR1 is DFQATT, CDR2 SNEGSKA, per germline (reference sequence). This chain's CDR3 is CSAAGLAGGSTDTQYF. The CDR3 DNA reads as TGCAGTGCCGCGGGACTAGCGGGGGGAAGCACAGATACGCAGTATTTT.

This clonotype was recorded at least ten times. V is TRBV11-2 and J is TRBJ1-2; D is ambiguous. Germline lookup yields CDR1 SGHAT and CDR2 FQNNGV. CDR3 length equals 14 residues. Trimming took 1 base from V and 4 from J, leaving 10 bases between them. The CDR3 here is CASSLGAAAYGYTF. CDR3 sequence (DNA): TGTGCCAGCAGCTTAGGAGCGGCAGCCTATGGCTACACCTTC.

CDR3 nucleotides: TGCAGTGCTCGTCGGCGGGAAGAGACCCAGTACTTC. As protein: CSARRREETQYF. V is TRBV20-1 and J is TRBJ2-5, with a tentative D call TRBD2 (5 bases). CDR3 length: 12 residues. Germline lookup yields CDR1 DFQATT and CDR2 SNEGSKA (reference sequence). Trimming left V 5 bases short and J 3 bases short, with 10 bases between.

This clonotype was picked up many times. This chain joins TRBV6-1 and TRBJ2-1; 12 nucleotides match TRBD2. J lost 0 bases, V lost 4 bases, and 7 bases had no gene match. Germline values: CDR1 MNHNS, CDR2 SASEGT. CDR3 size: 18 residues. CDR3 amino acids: CASSGTSGNLNSYNEQFF. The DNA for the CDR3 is TGTGCCAGCAGTGGGACTAGCGGGAACCTTAACTCCTACAATGAGCAGTTCTTC.

Here the CDR3 DNA reads TGCAGCGTCGGCCGGACGTCCGAGCAGTACTTC. Encoded protein: CSVGRTSEQYF. The gene calls are TRBV29-1 and TRBJ2-7; D is undetermined. CDR3 size: 11 residues. V gave up 6 bases and J gave up 6 bases, with 12 bases separating them. From germline, CDR1 is SQVTM and CDR2 ANQGSEA.

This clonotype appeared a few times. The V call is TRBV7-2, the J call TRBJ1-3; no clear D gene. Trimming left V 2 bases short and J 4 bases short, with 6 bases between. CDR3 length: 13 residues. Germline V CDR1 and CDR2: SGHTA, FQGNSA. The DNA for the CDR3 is TGTGCCAGCAGCTTACAGGAAGGAAACACCATATATTTT. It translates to CASSLQEGNTIYF.

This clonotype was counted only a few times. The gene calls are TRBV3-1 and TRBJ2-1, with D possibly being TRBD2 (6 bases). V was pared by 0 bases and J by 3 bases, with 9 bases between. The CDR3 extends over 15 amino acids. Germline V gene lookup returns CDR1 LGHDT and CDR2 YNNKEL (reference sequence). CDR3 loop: CASSQDPRDYNEQFF. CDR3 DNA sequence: TGTGCCAGCAGCCAAGATCCGCGGGACTACAATGAGCAGTTCTTC.